Listed here is a single T cell receptor (beta chain). This receptor's antigen is unknown. Base qualities were left out, and no much larger clone turns up one base away. The data originate from a study of response to subunit inactivated influenza vaccine (dated by TCRdb to 2016 to 2019). Concerning the study at large: Deep quantitative profiling of the T cell receptor repertoire was used in the study to follow responses to a trivalent subunit inactivated influenza vaccine.

Trimming at the junction amounts to 1 base on V and 2 bases on J, and the germline ends lie 12 bases apart. Based on the germline V gene (reference sequence), the CDR1 and CDR2 sequences are LNHNV and YYDKDF. The cysteine opens and the phenylalanine closes a CDR3 of 15 amino acids. The retained sequence is limited to the CDR3, 45 bases, with the frame set at the first base. The paper's findings and limits, for the study overall: The authors suggested that each seasonal influenza vaccination may recruit only a limited number of new T cells.

To prepare the library, RT-PCR was applied. TCRdb lists the instrument as Illumina HiSeq 2500. Using fastp trimming at Q25 and MiXCR clonotype assembly, TCRdb reanalyzed the public sequencing data and kept in-frame beta chains. Here each entry gathers all rows of one CDR3 protein and keeps the most common genes and DNA. The sample has some 540,000 distinct CDR3 sequences on record, approximately 24% of them singletons. The ten biggest clones cover 2.5% to 3% of the sample. The data were also submitted as part of a second study, on T cells expressing NK-cell markers. The second paper further reports: TCR beta cDNA libraries were prepared using 5'RACE template switching, which introduced a universal primer site and unique molecular identifiers. Fewer than ten donors provided sorted CD3+CD56+NKG2C+, CD3+CD56+NKG2C- and CD3+CD56-NKG2C+ T-cell subsets, whose TCR beta-chain repertoires were profiled. Of the eight sequenced donors, seven were found to be HCMV-seropositive and one was found to be HCMV-seronegative. In several experiments an anti-gammadeltaTCR antibody was added to restrict sorting to alphabetaTCR-expressing T cells. In five to seven donors, the dominant CD3+CD56+NKG2C+ clonotypes were found to rank among the top 10 CD8+ clonotypes and to make up 1.0-7.0% of CD8+ T cells. Those dominant clonotypes were again the most abundant among CD3+CD56-NKG2C+ cells in a few donors, at 28.3-60.1%. Whether the expanded NKG2C-expressing T cell clones were specific for HCMV antigens remained unclear. All eight donors whose samples were sequenced were randomly selected healthy volunteers, three of them men and five women. To determine HCMV serostatus, a commercial ELISA kit was used to detect HCMV-specific IgG in serum. Peripheral blood mononuclear cells were isolated from blood by Ficoll density gradient centrifugation. CD4+ and CD8+ T cells were isolated from PBMC by magnetic immunoseparation with Miltenyi isolation kits. Priming for cDNA synthesis came from the TCR beta constant segment, and two successive PCR amplification steps followed. Libraries were sequenced as 2 x 150 bp reads on Illumina HiSeq 2000/2500, MiSeq or NextSeq. MIGEC handled demultiplexing of the reads and grouping by UMI, while MiTCR was used to assemble and quantify clonotypes. Only TCR cDNA sequences supported by at least two reads were kept to exclude erroneous sequences. The tcR package was used for downstream repertoire analysis, with clonotypes matched between fractions based on CDR3 nucleotide sequence plus V segment. Antigen specificity was annotated against VDJdb with VDJmatch, allowing one amino acid substitution in CDR3.

Material: CD4+ T cells sorted from PBMCs, obtained roughly 13 days after vaccination. The clonotype originates from a man between 50 and 59 years old who received an inactivated influenza vaccine. Donor details come from another sample of the same person, matched by shared clones. The chain is encoded by TRBV15 joined to TRBJ2-7; TRBD1 is possibly the D segment (6 matching bases). The DNA sequence is given as TGTGCCACCAGCAGAGGACAGGAAATAACCTACGAGCAGTACTTC. The translation is CATSRGQEITYEQYF.